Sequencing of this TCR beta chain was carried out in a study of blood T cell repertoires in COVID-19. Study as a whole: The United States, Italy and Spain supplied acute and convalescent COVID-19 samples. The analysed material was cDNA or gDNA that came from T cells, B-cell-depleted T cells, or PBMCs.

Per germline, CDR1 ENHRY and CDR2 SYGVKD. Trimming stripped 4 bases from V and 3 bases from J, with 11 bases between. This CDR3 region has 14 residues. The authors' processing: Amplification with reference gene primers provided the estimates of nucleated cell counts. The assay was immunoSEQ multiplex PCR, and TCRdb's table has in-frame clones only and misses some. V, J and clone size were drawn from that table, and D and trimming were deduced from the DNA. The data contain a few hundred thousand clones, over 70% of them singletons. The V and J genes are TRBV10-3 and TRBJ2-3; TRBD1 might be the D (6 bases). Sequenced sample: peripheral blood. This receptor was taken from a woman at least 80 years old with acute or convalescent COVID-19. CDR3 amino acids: CAISAQGTTDTQYF. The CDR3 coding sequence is TGTGCCATCAGTGCGCAGGGGACGACAGATACGCAGTATTTT.